This TCR beta chain is drawn from a study of blood T cell repertoires in COVID-19. Sequencing used immunoSEQ multiplex PCR; TCRdb keeps in-frame clones, though not all of them. This table has just over 95,000 clones, roughly 82% appearing once. CDR1 LNHDA and CDR2 SQIVND come from the germline V gene (reference sequence). There are 14 residues in the CDR3. The TCR sequence derives from a man aged 80 or over with acute or convalescent COVID-19. The specimen was peripheral blood. The V call is TRBV19, the J call TRBJ1-2; 7 nucleotides align to TRBD1. The CDR3 sequence is CLEGAGRLYYGYTF. The CDR3, as DNA: TGTTTAGAGGGGGCGGGACGCCTTTACTATGGCTACACCTTC.